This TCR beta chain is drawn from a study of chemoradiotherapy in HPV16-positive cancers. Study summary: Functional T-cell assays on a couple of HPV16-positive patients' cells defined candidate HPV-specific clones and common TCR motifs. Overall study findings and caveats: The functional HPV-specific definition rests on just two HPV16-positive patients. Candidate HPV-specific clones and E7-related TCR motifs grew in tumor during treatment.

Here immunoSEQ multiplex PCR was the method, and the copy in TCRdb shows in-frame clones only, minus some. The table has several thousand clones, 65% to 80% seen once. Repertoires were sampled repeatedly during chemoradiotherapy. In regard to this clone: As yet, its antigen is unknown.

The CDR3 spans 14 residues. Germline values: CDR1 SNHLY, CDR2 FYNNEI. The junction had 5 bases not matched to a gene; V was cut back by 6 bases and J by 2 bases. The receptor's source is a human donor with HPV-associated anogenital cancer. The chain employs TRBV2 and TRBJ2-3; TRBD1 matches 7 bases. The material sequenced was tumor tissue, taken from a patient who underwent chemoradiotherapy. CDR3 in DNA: TGTGCCAGCAGCCAGGGACAGTCCACAGATACGCAGTATTTT. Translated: CASSQGQSTDTQYF.